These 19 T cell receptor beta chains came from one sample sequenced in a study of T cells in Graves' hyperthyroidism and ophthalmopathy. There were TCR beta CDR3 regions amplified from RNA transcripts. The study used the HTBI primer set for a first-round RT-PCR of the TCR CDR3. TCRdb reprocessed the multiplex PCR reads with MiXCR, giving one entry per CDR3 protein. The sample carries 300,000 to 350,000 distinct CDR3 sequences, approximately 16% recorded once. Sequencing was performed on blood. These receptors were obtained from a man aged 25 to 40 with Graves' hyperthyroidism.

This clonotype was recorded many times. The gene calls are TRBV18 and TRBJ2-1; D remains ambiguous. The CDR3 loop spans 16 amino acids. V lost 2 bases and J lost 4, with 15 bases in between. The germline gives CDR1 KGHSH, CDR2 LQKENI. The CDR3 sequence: CASSPTNLAAYNEQFF. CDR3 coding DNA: TGTGCCAGCTCACCAACCAATCTTGCGGCATACAATGAGCAGTTCTTC.

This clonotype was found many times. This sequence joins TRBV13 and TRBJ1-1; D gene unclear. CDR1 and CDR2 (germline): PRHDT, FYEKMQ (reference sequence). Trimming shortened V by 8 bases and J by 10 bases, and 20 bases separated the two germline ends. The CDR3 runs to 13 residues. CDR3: CASGLNSIYAAFF. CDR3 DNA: TGTGCCAGCGGGCTCAACAGTATCTATGCAGCTTTCTTT.

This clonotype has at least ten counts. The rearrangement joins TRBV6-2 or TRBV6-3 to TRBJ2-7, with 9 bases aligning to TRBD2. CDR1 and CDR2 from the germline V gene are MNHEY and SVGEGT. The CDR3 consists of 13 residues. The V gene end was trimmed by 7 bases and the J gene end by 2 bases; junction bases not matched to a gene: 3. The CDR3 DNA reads TGTGCCAGCATTAGCGGGAGCGCCTACGAGCAGTACTTC. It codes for CASISGSAYEQYF.

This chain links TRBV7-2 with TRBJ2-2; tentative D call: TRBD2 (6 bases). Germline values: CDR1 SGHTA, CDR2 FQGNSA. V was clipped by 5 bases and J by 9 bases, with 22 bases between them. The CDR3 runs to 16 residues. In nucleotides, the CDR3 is TGTGCCAGCAGCCAGGCGTTGGGAGGAGGTATTAGGGAGCTGTTTTTT. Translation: CASSQALGGGIRELFF.

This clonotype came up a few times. CDR3 protein: CASSFPGRTYGYTF. In nucleotides, the CDR3 is TGTGCCAGCAGCTTCCCGGGTCGAACTTATGGCTACACCTTC. This chain links TRBV5-4 with TRBJ1-2; no reliable D call. The CDR3 sequence is 14 residues long. Germline V CDR1 and CDR2: SGHNT, YYREEE (reference sequence). The V end was cut by 2 bases, the J end by 5 bases, with 13 bases between.

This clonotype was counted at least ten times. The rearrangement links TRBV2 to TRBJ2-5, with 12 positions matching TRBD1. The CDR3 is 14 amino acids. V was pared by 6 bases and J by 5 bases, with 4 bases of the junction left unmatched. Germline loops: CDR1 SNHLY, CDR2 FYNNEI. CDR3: CASRGQGAGETQYF. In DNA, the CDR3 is TGTGCCAGCAGGGGACAGGGGGCGGGGGAGACCCAGTACTTC. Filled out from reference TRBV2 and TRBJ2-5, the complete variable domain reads EPEVTQTPSHQVTQMGQEVILRCVPISNHLYFYWYRQILGQKVEFLVSFYNNEISEKSEIFDDQFSVERPDGSNFTLKIRSTKLEDSAMYFCASRGQGAGETQYFGPGTRLLVL.

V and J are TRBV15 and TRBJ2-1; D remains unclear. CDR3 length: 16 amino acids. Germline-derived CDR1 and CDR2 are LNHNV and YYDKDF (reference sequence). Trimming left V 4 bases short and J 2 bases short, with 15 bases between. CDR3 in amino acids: CATSTTFGPTYNEQFF. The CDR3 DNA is TGTGCCACCAGCACCACCTTCGGGCCGACCTACAATGAGCAGTTCTTC.

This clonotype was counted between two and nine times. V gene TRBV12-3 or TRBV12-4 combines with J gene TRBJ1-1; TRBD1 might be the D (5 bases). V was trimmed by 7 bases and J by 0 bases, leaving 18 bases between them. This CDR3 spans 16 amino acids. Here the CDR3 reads CASTLGGLGMNTEAFF. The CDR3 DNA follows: TGTGCCAGCACCTTGGGGGGGTTAGGCATGAACACTGAAGCTTTCTTT.

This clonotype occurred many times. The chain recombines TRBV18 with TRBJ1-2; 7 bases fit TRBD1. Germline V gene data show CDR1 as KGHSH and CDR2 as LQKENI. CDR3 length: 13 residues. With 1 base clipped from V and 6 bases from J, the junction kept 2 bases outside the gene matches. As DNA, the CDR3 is TGTGCCAGCTCACCACGTACAGGGGATGGCTACACCTTC. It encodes CASSPRTGDGYTF.

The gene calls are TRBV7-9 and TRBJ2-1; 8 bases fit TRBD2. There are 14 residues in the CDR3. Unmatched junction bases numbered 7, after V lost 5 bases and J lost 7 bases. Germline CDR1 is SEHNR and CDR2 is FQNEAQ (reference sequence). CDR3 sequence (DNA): TGTGCCAGCAGCCAGGGACTAGAATGGAATGAGCAGTTCTTC. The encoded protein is CASSQGLEWNEQFF.

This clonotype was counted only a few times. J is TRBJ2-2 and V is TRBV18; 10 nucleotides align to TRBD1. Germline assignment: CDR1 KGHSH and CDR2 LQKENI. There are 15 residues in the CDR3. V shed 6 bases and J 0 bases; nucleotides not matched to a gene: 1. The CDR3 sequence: CASSTGGANTGELFF. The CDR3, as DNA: TGTGCCAGCTCGACAGGGGGCGCGAACACCGGGGAGCTGTTTTTT. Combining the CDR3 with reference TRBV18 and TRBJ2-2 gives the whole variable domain NAGVMQNPRHLVRRRGQEARLRCSPMKGHSHVYWYRQLPEEGLKFMVYLQKENIIDESGMPKERFSAEFPKEGPSILRIQQVVRGDSAAYFCASSTGGANTGELFFGEGSRLTVL.

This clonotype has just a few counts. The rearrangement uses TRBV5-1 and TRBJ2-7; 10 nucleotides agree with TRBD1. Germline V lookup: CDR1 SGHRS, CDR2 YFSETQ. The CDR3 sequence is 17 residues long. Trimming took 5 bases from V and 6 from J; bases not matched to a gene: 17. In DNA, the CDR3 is TGCGCCAGCAGTTCATTACCGGGACAGGGGCTAGTCTCCGAGCAGTACTTC. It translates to CASSSLPGQGLVSEQYF. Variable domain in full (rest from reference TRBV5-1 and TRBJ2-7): KAGVTQTPRYLIKTRGQQVTLSCSPISGHRSVSWYQQTPGQGLQFLFEYFSETQRNKGNFPGRFSGRQFSNSRSEMNVSTLELGDSALYLCASSSLPGQGLVSEQYFGPGTRLTVT.

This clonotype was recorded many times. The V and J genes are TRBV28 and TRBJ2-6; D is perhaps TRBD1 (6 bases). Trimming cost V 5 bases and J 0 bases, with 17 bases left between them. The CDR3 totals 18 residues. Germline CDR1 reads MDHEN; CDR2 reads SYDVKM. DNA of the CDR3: TGTGCCAGCAGTACCCCAACAGGGACCAGCTCTGGGGCCAACGTCCTGACTTTC. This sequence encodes CASSTPTGTSSGANVLTF.

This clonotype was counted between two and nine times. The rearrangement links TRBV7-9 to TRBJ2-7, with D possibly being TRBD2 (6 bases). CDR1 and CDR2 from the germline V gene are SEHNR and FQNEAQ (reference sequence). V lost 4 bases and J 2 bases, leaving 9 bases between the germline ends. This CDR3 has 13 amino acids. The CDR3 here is CASSSGTPYEQYF. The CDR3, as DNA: TGTGCCAGCAGCTCCGGGACTCCCTACGAGCAGTACTTC.

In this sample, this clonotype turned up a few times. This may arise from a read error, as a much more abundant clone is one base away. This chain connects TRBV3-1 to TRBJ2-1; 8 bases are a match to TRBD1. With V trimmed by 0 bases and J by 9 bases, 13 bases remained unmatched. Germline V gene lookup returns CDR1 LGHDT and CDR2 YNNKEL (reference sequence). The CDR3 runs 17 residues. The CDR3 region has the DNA TGTGCCAGCAGCCAAGATTACAGGACAGGGTACCACAGTGAGCAGTTCTTC. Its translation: CASSQDYRTGYHSEQFF.

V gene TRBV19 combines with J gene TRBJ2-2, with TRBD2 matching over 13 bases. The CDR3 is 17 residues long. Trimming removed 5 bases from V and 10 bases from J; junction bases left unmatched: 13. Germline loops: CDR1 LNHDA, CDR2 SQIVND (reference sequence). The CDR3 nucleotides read TGTGCCAGTAGTTTCAATAGACTAGCGGGAGGCCCGGAGGAGCTGTTTTTT. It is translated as CASSFNRLAGGPEELFF.

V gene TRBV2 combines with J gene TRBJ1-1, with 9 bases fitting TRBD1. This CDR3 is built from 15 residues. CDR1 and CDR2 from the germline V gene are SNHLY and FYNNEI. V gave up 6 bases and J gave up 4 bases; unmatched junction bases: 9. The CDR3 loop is CASRTGQGPATEAFF. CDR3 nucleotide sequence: TGTGCCAGCAGAACGGGACAGGGCCCGGCCACTGAAGCTTTCTTT.

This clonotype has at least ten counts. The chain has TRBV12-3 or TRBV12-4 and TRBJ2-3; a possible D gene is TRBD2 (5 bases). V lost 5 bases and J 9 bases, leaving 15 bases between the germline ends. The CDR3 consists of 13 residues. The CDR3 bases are TGTGCCAGCAGTCGAGGGTGGGAAGCCACGCAGTATTTT. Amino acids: CASSRGWEATQYF.

The CDR3 sequence: CASSSNRESYEQYF. CDR3 nucleotide sequence: TGTGCCAGTAGTTCCAACAGGGAATCCTACGAGCAGTACTTC. The chain has TRBV19 and TRBJ2-7; tentative D call: TRBD1 (6 bases). CDR3 length equals 14 residues. In germline, CDR1 is LNHDA, CDR2 SQIVND (reference sequence). Deletions cut 5 bases from V and 1 base from J, with 12 bases between.